The entry that follows covers one TCR beta chain sequence. Its antigen is unknown. Germline V gene lookup returns CDR1 MDHEN and CDR2 SYDVKM. The CDR3 runs to 15 residues. Trimming cost V 5 bases and J 7 bases, with 18 bases left between them. This entry is derived from a study of T cells in narcolepsy. Study observations and caveats: Blood of same and different patients, but not healthy controls, reportedly held recurring autoreactive clonotypes. Autoreactive HCRT-specific and TRIB2-specific clonotypes were marked in same-patient CSF-versus-blood CD4+ comparisons.

Profiled with immunoSEQ multiplex PCR; TCRdb holds only in-frame clones, not every one. This table holds tens of thousands of clones, more than 65% found once. This TCR was recovered from a human donor in good health. The sequenced material came from memory (CD45RA-) CD4+ T cells from blood. The genes are TRBV28 and TRBJ1-5; TRBD1 might be the D (6 bases). In nucleotides, the CDR3 is TGTGCCAGCAGTCTTAGTGGGGGCGCAGGGCAGCCCCAGCATTTT. Amino acid sequence: CASSLSGGAGQPQHF.